The text below deals with one TCR beta chain. In the study's own analysis: Estimates of nucleated cell counts were drawn from the amplification of reference gene primers. Profiled with immunoSEQ multiplex PCR; TCRdb holds only in-frame clones, not every one. D and trimming come from the DNA, and the V and J calls and clone size come from that table. The table has over 130,000 clones, less than 90% seen once. This sample is drawn from a study of blood T cell repertoires in COVID-19. Germline V gene lookup returns CDR1 LNHDA and CDR2 SQIVND (reference sequence). The V and J ends lost 3 bases and 3 bases respectively, with 9 bases between them. The length of the CDR3 is 14 residues.

Source material: peripheral blood. The clonotype comes from a human donor with COVID-19, enrolled during active disease. The donor label of this sample is uncertain. The chain employs TRBV19 and TRBJ1-5, with D possibly being TRBD1 (5 bases). CDR3 sequence: CASSMTTVNQPQHF. CDR3 DNA: TGTGCCAGTAGTATGACGACAGTCAATCAGCCCCAGCATTTT.